This TCR beta chain is from a study of graft-versus-host responses after intestinal transplantation. Whole-study context: The study gave all recipients anti-thymocyte globulin induction, then tacrolimus and steroids for about 3 years.

Points on this clone: The antigen remains unidentified.

Assay: immunoSEQ multiplex PCR; the TCRdb copy retains only in-frame clones and omits some. The sample holds around 26,000 clones; roughly four fifths are singletons and the top ten take roughly 1%. The receptor was isolated from a human donor who was the organ donor for an intestinal transplant. The specimen comprised unstimulated CD8+ T cells sorted from spleen or lymph node cells, sampled before transplant.

The CDR3 coding sequence is TGTGCCAGCAGCTCCCCGCCACAGGGGAAAGATACGCAGTATTTT. Its protein product is CASSSPPQGKDTQYF. The genes are TRBV7-2 and TRBJ2-3; 7 bases match TRBD1. Germline trimming cut 4 bases from V and 5 bases from J; bases unmatched to any gene: 9. Looked up from germline, CDR1 is SGHTA and CDR2 is FQGNSA. The CDR3 loop spans 15 amino acids. Together with reference TRBV7-2 and TRBJ2-3, the CDR3 gives the full variable domain: GAGVSQSPSNKVTEKGKDVELRCDPISGHTALYWYRQSLGQGLEFLIYFQGNSAPDKSGLPSDRFSAERTGGSVSTLTIQRTQQEDSAVYLCASSSPPQGKDTQYFGPGTRLTVL.